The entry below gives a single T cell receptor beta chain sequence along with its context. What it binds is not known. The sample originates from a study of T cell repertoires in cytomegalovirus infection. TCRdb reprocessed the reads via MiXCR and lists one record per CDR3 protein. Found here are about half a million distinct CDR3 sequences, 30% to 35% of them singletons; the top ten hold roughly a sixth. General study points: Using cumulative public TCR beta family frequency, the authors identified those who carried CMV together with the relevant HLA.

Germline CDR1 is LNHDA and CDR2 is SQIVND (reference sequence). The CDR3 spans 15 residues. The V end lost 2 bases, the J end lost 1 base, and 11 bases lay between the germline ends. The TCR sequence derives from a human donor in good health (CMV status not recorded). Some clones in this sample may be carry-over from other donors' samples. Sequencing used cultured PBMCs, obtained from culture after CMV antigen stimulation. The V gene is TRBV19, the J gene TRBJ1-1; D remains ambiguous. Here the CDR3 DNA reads TGTGCCAGTAGTATAATCTTCGTGGGGAACACTGAAGCTTTCTTT. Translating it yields CASSIIFVGNTEAFF.